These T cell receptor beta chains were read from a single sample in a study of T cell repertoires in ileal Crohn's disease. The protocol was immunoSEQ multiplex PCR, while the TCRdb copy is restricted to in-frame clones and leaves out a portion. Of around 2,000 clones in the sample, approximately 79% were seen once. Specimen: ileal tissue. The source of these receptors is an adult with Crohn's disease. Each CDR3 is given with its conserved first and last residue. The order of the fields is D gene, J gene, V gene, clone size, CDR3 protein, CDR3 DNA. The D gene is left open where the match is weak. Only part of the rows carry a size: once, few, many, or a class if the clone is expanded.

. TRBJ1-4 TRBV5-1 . CASSPGSTNEKLFF TGCGCCAGCAGCCCGGGGTCCACTAATGAAAAACTGTTTTTT
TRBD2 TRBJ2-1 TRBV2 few CASSARGSGGFYNEQFF TGTGCCAGCAGTGCCCGGGGTAGCGGGGGTTTCTACAATGAGCAGTTCTTC
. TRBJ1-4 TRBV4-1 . CASSRAHEKLFF TGCGCCAGCAGCCGAGCACATGAAAAACTGTTTTTT
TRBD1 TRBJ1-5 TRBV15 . CATSSLIPGQGANQPQHF TGTGCCACCAGCAGCCTTATTCCGGGACAGGGGGCTAATCAGCCCCAGCATTTT
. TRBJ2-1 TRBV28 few CASSLATQGGWNEQFF TGTGCCAGCAGTTTAGCAACACAGGGAGGGTGGAATGAGCAGTTCTTC
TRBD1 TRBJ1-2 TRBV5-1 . CASSFQAGGAKGGYTF TGCGCCAGCAGCTTTCAGGCAGGGGGCGCGAAAGGTGGCTACACCTTC
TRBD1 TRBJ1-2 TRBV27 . CASSPHSGTGATSYGYTF TGTGCCAGCAGTCCGCACTCCGGGACAGGGGCGACCTCCTATGGCTACACCTTC
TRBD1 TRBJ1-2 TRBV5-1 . CASSPAGQGNYGYTF TGCGCCAGCAGCCCGGCGGGACAGGGCAACTATGGCTACACCTTC
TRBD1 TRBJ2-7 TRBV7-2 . CASSLKGQGAGEQYF TGTGCCAGCAGCTTAAAGGGACAGGGGGCGGGGGAGCAGTACTTC
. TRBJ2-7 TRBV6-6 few CASSLTGTTDEQYF TGTGCCAGCAGCCTGACCGGGACAACCGACGAGCAGTACTTC
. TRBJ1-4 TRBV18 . CASSFTRGLDEKLFF TGTGCCAGCTCATTTACCCGGGGGTTGGATGAAAAACTGTTTTTT
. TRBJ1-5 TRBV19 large CASSNGHDNQPQHF TGTGCCAGTAGTAATGGACATGATAATCAGCCCCAGCATTTT
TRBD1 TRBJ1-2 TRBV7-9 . CASSTKQGNGYTF TGTGCCAGCAGCACGAAACAGGGGAATGGCTACACCTTC
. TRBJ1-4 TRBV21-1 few CASSSPLGTGGTNEKLFF TGTGCCAGCAGCTCACCTTTAGGGACAGGGGGAACTAATGAAAAACTGTTTTTT
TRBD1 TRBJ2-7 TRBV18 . CASSPSGQGREQYF TGTGCCAGCTCACCGTCGGGACAGGGGAGGGAGCAGTACTTC
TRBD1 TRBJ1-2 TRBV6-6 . CASSQGQGKANYGYTF TGTGCCAGCAGCCAGGGACAGGGAAAAGCTAACTATGGCTACACCTTC
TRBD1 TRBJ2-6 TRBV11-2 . CASSLDGWRQGLYGANVLTF TGTGCCAGCAGCTTAGATGGGTGGAGACAGGGCCTGTATGGGGCCAACGTCCTGACTTTC
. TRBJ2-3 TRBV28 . CASSSTGHTDTQYF TGTGCCAGCAGTTCTACAGGGCACACAGATACGCAGTATTTT
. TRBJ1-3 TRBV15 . CATSRETGFSGNTIYF TGTGCCACCAGCAGAGAAACAGGGTTTTCTGGAAACACCATATATTTT
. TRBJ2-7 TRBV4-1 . CASSHRAHYEQYF TGCGCCAGCAGCCACAGGGCCCACTACGAGCAGTACTTC
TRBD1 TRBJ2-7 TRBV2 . CASTGTGLWSEQYF TGTGCCAGTACCGGGACAGGGCTTTGGAGCGAGCAGTACTTC
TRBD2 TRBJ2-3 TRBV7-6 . CASSLGLAGASTDTQYF TGTGCCAGCAGCTTAGGGCTAGCGGGGGCCAGCACAGATACGCAGTATTTT
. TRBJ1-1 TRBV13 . CASSLGRVNTEAFF TGTGCCAGCAGCTTAGGCCGGGTAAACACTGAAGCTTTCTTT
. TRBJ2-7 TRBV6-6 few CASSYSSLSYEQYF TGTGCCAGCAGTTACTCGTCCCTCTCCTACGAGCAGTACTTC
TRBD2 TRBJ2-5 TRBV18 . CASSPIPGLAGGRKETQYF TGTGCCAGCTCACCCATTCCGGGACTAGCGGGGGGCCGCAAAGAGACCCAGTACTTC
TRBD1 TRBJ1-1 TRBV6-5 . CASSSIQGMKATEAFF TGTGCCAGCAGTTCAATACAGGGGATGAAGGCCACTGAAGCTTTCTTT
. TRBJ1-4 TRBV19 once CASSTGARATNEKLFF TGTGCCAGTAGTACTGGGGCCCGCGCAACTAATGAAAAACTGTTTTTT
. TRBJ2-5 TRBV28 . CASRSRQYQETQYF TGTGCCAGCAGATCCAGACAATACCAAGAGACCCAGTACTTC
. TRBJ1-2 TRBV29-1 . CSVLGGDYGYTF TGCAGCGTCCTCGGCGGGGACTATGGCTACACCTTC
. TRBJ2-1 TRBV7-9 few CASSLGDTAYNEQFF TGTGCCAGCAGCTTAGGGGACACCGCCTACAATGAGCAGTTCTTC
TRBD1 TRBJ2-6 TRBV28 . CASSPWTGGAGGANVLTF TGTGCCAGCAGTCCCTGGACAGGGGGCGCGGGAGGGGCCAACGTCCTGACTTTC
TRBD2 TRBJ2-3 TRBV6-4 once CASSDATSGDTDTQYF TGTGCCAGCAGTGACGCGACTAGCGGAGACACAGATACGCAGTATTTT
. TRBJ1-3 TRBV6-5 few CASSYSSGPGNTIYF TGTGCCAGCAGTTACTCAAGCGGACCGGGAAACACCATATATTTT
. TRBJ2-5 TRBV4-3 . CASSQDQRRGQETQYF TGCGCCAGCAGCCAAGATCAACGGAGGGGTCAAGAGACCCAGTACTTC
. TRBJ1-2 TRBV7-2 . CASSSNRQEGYTF TGTGCCAGCAGCTCGAACCGACAAGAAGGCTACACCTTC